This section outlines one T cell receptor beta chain sequence together with its context. Antigen unknown. This sample is drawn from a study of beta chain features in type 1 diabetes. Findings of the study overall: A PCR bias possibly favoring shorter templates would apply equally to patients and controls. Type 1 diabetes patients had moderately but significantly shorter TCRB CDR3s in all four CD4+ subsets.

The length of the CDR3 is 16 residues. V was pared by 3 bases and J by 5 bases, with 20 bases between. Germline V lookup: CDR1 SGDLS, CDR2 YYNGEE. The study reverse transcribed the entire isolated RNA, so it sequenced expressed TCRB transcripts. This table comes from immunoSEQ multiplex PCR, and its TCRdb copy is limited to in-frame clones, with some not included. The sample shows about 640,000 clones, approximately 13% of them seen only once. The chain joins TRBV9 to TRBJ2-5; TRBD1 is a possible D gene (5 bases). Sequenced material: naive CD4+ T cells from blood. This TCR came from a man younger than 45 with type 1 diabetes. The CDR3 loop is CASSGVEDTSRETQYF. CDR3 DNA: TGTGCCAGCAGCGGGGTAGAGGACACCTCCAGGGAGACCCAGTACTTC.